What follows describes a single T cell receptor (beta chain). Its matching antigen is unknown. This sample is part of a study of T cells in localized non-small cell lung cancer. Study-level results: Of the top 100 tumor clones, median approximately 50 were in adjacent lung, 25 to 35 among its top 100. Sequence data derive from only one tumor region, so heterogeneity remains possible.

The method was immunoSEQ multiplex PCR; TCRdb's version includes in-frame clones alone and lacks a portion of them. The data hold around 8,000 clones, with around 90% observed a single time. The clonotype originates from a male donor at least 60 years old with stage II lung adenocarcinoma. The sequencing here drew on peripheral blood mononuclear cells, taken before any cancer treatment.

This CDR3 is CASSLGTGGGETQYF. In nucleotides, the CDR3 is TGTGCCAGCAGCTTGGGGACAGGGGGAGGAGAGACCCAGTACTTC. This chain connects TRBV5-5 to TRBJ2-5, with 10 bases matching TRBD1. Trimming at V came to 0 bases and at J to 4 bases, leaving 3 bases not matched to a gene. The germline V gene encodes CDR1 SGHKS and CDR2 YYEKEE (reference sequence). There are 15 residues in the CDR3.